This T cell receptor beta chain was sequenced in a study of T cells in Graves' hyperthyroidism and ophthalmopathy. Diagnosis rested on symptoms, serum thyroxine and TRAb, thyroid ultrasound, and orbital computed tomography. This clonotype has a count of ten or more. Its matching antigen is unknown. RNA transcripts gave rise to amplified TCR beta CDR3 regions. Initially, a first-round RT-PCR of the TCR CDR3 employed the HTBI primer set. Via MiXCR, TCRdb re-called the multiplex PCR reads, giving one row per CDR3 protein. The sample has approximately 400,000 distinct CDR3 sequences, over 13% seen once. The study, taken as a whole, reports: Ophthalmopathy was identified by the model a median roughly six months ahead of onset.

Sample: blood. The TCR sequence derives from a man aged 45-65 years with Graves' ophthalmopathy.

DNA of the CDR3: TGCAGCGGGGGGACAGCCCACGAGCAGTACTTC. Its protein product is CSGGTAHEQYF. The rearrangement uses TRBV29-1 and TRBJ2-7; 7 bases align to TRBD1. This CDR3 is 11 amino acids long. The V gene end was trimmed by 7 bases and the J gene end by 5 bases; junction bases not matched to a gene: 5. CDR1 and CDR2 from the germline V gene are SQVTM and ANQGSEA.